This T cell receptor beta chain was observed in a study of blood T cell repertoires in COVID-19. At the level of the study: PBMCs, B-cell-depleted T cells, or T cells were the source of the cDNA or gDNA that made up the material.

V was trimmed by 5 bases and J by 6 bases, leaving 16 bases between them. There are 14 residues in the CDR3. Germline V gene lookup returns CDR1 MNHEY and CDR2 SMNVEV (reference sequence). Libraries were prepared by immunoSEQ multiplex PCR; TCRdb keeps only in-frame clonotypes and omits some of them. Of roughly 87,000 clones listed, approximately 83% were seen once; the top ten hold approximately 2.3%. This chain joins TRBV27 and TRBJ1-2; the D is unclear. What was sequenced was peripheral blood. The receptor's source is a woman in her 70s with acute or convalescent COVID-19. The CDR3 region has the DNA TGTGCCAGCAGTCTCAAACCTAACTTGGATGGCTACACCTTC. Its protein product is CASSLKPNLDGYTF.